The 8 T cell receptor beta chains below were found in one sample sequenced in a study of blood T cell repertoires in COVID-19. The table came from immunoSEQ multiplex PCR; TCRdb's copy has only in-frame clones and leaves some out. There are about 440,000 clones in the sample; roughly 91% occur only once, and 4% to 5.5% lies in the top ten. Sequenced input: peripheral blood. Source of these receptors: a woman in her 30s with acute or convalescent COVID-19.

This sequence joins TRBV7-9 and TRBJ1-1; 7 positions agree with TRBD1. J gave up 2 bases and V 5 bases, and 5 bases lay outside the gene matches. Germline CDR1 SEHNR, CDR2 FQNEAQ (reference sequence). The CDR3 loop spans 14 amino acids. CDR3 residues: CASSPQGGNTEAFF. In DNA form, the CDR3 reads TGTGCCAGCAGCCCCCAAGGGGGCAACACTGAAGCTTTCTTT.

This chain uses TRBV5-4 with TRBJ2-7; 10 nucleotides match TRBD2. CDR3 length: 16 amino acids. V shed 0 bases and J 5 bases; nucleotides not matched to a gene: 8. From germline, CDR1 is SGHNT and CDR2 YYREEE (reference sequence). The DNA of the CDR3 is TGTGCCAGCAGCTTGGCCCCCGCTAGCGGGGGCCACGAGCAGTACTTC. It encodes CASSLAPASGGHEQYF.

The CDR3 bases are TGTGCCACCAGCGCTCGGACTAGCGGGGGCGCAGATACGCAGTATTTT. Translating it yields CATSARTSGGADTQYF. The chain is built from TRBV15 and TRBJ2-3, with TRBD2 matching 13 bases. The V and J ends lost 5 bases and 4 bases, in that order; junction bases with no gene match: 6. The length of the CDR3 is 16 residues. Looked up from germline, CDR1 is LNHNV and CDR2 is YYDKDF (reference sequence).

The chain employs TRBV4-1 and TRBJ2-7; D is perhaps TRBD2 (5 bases). The V end was cut by 0 bases, the J end by 4 bases, with 13 bases between. The V gene's germline CDR1 is MGHRA and CDR2 YSYEKL. CDR3 size: 15 residues. Here the CDR3 DNA reads TGCGCCAGCAGCCAAGAAGCGGTCGGACGATACGAGCAGTACTTC. It yields the protein CASSQEAVGRYEQYF.

V and J are TRBV28 and TRBJ1-5; no reliable D call. The CDR3 has 16 residues. The ends were cut back, 3 bases at V and 0 bases at J, with 12 bases in the middle. Germline-derived CDR1 and CDR2 are MDHEN and SYDVKM. The CDR3 here is CASSFTGRVSNQPQHF. The CDR3 nucleotides read TGTGCCAGCAGTTTTACCGGGAGGGTTAGCAATCAGCCCCAGCATTTT.

V and J are TRBV9 and TRBJ2-2; no definite D call. Trimming shortened V by 5 bases and J by 0 bases, and 8 bases separated the two germline ends. The CDR3 consists of 14 residues. The germline V gene has CDR1 SGDLS and CDR2 YYNGEE. This CDR3 is CASSQSANTGELFF. In DNA, the CDR3 is TGTGCCAGCAGTCAATCAGCGAACACCGGGGAGCTGTTTTTT.

This chain connects TRBV5-1 to TRBJ2-3; D perhaps matches TRBD2 (7 bases). This CDR3 comprises 15 residues. Germline V gene data show CDR1 as SGHRS and CDR2 as YFSETQ. V shed 4 bases and J shed 5 bases, with 17 bases lying between them. In nucleotides, the CDR3 is TGCGCCAGCAGCGGTTCGGGCGGGGGCATAGATACGCAGTATTTT. This codes for CASSGSGGGIDTQYF.

The chain links TRBV7-8 to TRBJ1-2; 7 bases fit TRBD1. There are 15 residues in the CDR3. J was trimmed by 7 bases and V by 1 base; bases with no gene match: 9. The germline CDR1 and CDR2 sequences are SGHVS and FQNEAQ. The CDR3 loop is CASSLEGAGLGGYTF. DNA for the CDR3: TGTGCCAGCAGCTTAGAGGGGGCAGGGTTGGGTGGCTACACCTTC.